This TCR beta chain derives from a study of OX40 agonist ivuxolimab in advanced cancers. With 4 bases removed from V and 4 bases from J, the gap between germline ends came to 17 bases. This CDR3 comprises 16 residues. The germline V gene encodes CDR1 SGDLS and CDR2 YYNGEE. Data came from immunoSEQ multiplex PCR; TCRdb stores just in-frame clones and leaves some out. The sample yields about 130,000 clones, 90% to 95% seen once. This clone was detected once. This chain joins TRBV9 and TRBJ1-4, with D perhaps TRBD1 (6 bases). The sequence came from an adult with an advanced solid tumor such as melanoma, head and neck, liver or kidney cancer. The sequencing used CD4+ or CD8+ T cells sorted from blood, collected in a trial of the OX40 agonist ivuxolimab. In DNA form, the CDR3 reads TGTGCCAGCAGCAGCGCTCAGGGGCCTCTTAATGAAAAACTGTTTTTT. Protein product: CASSSAQGPLNEKLFF.